This T cell receptor beta chain is drawn from a study of cytomegalovirus exposure and HLA in healthy donors (dated by TCRdb to between 2016 and 2019). Context from the whole study: An earlier analysis of around 600 of the donors reported more than 250 Gb of sequence data and roughly 110 million unique TCR beta sequences from 190 million or so T cells. Donor age, sex, ethnicity and CMV serostatus were collected together with the repertoire data. On average, around 200,000 unique TCR beta nucleotide sequences were sequenced per donor among some 420 genotyped donors of the cohort, with 15% to 20% of those sequences being non-productive. Along with the approximately 620-subject first cohort, a separate validation cohort of over a hundred different subjects was used. Four to six DR-DQ haplotypes were handled as single units for association and clustering, since linkage in the cohort was strong. To predict cytomegalovirus infection status, the study brought together high-throughput TCR immunosequencing, statistical association of individual TCRs with disease status, and machine learning. A later genetic analysis used genome-wide SNP genotypes for about three fifths of the 666 donors, treating that subset as a discovery cohort. Rather than drawing on any new phenotypic data, the later analysis identified candidate immune exposures from TCR beta sequences and the way those sequences occurred across donors. To study patterns of TCR occurrence, a later analysis re-analyzed previously published TCR beta repertoires from just over 650 donors and added high-resolution HLA genotyping. An early release covering some 640 HLA-typed donors comprised 250 to 350 gigabases of sequencing data and roughly 85 million unique TCR sequences. All discovery cohort repertoires had been generated using a single sequencing platform. The T cell repertoires of under 700 subjects were profiled by immunosequencing and related to cytomegalovirus serostatus. Among the approximately 430 genotyped donors, about 85% belonged to the genetic ancestry cluster associated with self-reported Caucasian donors. The number of typed donors differed by locus: 629-630 for A, B, C, DRB1 and DQB1; 522 for DQA1; around 610 for DPA1; and some 430 for DPB1. The study was designed to test whether signatures of past pathogen exposure could be identified by cataloging public T cell receptors. An earlier analysis of more than 450 of the donors used high-throughput TCR beta sequencing to judge whether each TCR beta V gene segment behaved as functional or pseudogenic. Class I and class II HLA loci were covered by the typing at four-digit resolution.

The cohort was made up of hundreds of healthy bone marrow donors. At the time of sampling, every cohort member was nominally healthy, though immune exposures that went unrecorded were likely present. The donor tested CMV seronegative, placing the donor among the 300 to 450 seronegative members of the cohort. A peripheral blood sample was collected from each donor, and TCR beta sequencing was performed on peripheral blood mononuclear cells. Genomic DNA was extracted from the blood cell samples with the Qiagen DNeasy Blood Extraction Kit. Libraries were constructed by the immunoSEQ multiplex PCR assay. The multiplex PCR relied on a mix of 60 forward primers for TCR Vbeta segments and 13 reverse primers for TCR Jbeta segments. The CDR3 region of rearranged TCR beta genes was amplified from genomic DNA by a multiplex PCR assay. Amplified TCR beta libraries were sequenced as 87-base-pair reads on the Illumina HiSeq System. Turning to the authors' computational methods: A later analysis tallied roughly 76 million unique TCR beta chains across the approximately 670 repertoires, and about 10 million of those chains were shared by two or more donors. To remove PCR and sequencing errors, raw reads were error-corrected and collapsed into unique sequences using a nearest-neighbor algorithm that merged closely related sequences. To assign V, D and J gene segments, CDR3 sequences were aligned to IMGT reference sequences. For a sequence to be retained, at least a six-nucleotide match to both a V gene segment and a J gene segment was required. A rearrangement counted as productive if the CDR3 had no stop codons and remained in frame with V and J, and every other rearrangement counted as non-productive. CDR3 was defined according to IMGT convention as the region running from the second conserved V-encoded cysteine to the conserved J-encoded phenylalanine. The earlier analysis of 500 to 600 of the donors excluded sequences that lacked an unambiguous match to a single V gene segment. In an earlier analysis of a few hundred of the donors, a V segment was called functional when productive rearrangements were above 56.7%, and segregating when the standard deviation between donors exceeded 5%. A statistical classification framework was built to diagnose cytomegalovirus status from the catalog of TCR beta chain sequences. A later analysis assigned V and J genes by comparing TCR nucleotide sequences with IMGT/GENE-DB human TR gene sequences. A later analysis assigned CDR3 sequences and most-parsimonious VDJ recombination scenarios with the TCRdist pipeline. A later analysis defined each TCR beta chain by its CDR3 amino acid sequence plus V-gene family, and excluded reads lacking a unique V-gene family. To address suspected cross-contamination and a sequencing artifact, a later analysis removed around 600 highly shared, low-generation-probability nucleotide sequences. In a later analysis, a clonal expansion index for each public chain was calculated from normalized within-repertoire ranks of inferred template counts. A later analysis computed generation probabilities with a VDJ recombination model fitted to out-of-frame rearrangements, and checked the results against IGoR. In a later analysis, hypergeometric tests were used to score TCR-TCR, TCR-HLA and TCR-CMV co-occurrence, with a repertoire-size bias correction applied to TCR pairs. In a later analysis, false discovery rates were estimated by permuting HLA or CMV assignments 20 times. In a later analysis, co-occurring TCRs were grouped using DBSCAN, and TCRdist sequence similarity was added for clustering within HLA-allele-positive subsets. Repertoires with fewer than 30,000 or more than 120,000 public chains were left out of co-occurrence clustering, as were roughly five repertoires with anomalous nucleotide sharing. As stored in TCRdb, this immuneACCESS dataset retains in-frame rearrangements with V and J assigned. A fraction of the clones does not appear; measured against another copy, unresolved V genes explain less than half of the discrepancy, and the remainder lacks a known reason. V and J calls plus clone size are reproduced from that table; the DNA served to infer D and trimming. The sample records some 150,000 clones, around three quarters of which are singletons. The ten largest clones represent roughly 4.2% of the sample.

This clone occurred a few times. The target of this receptor is not known. The junction departs from germline at one end; a sequencing error may be responsible. Overall study outcomes, separate from this receptor: When HLA alleles, especially DR and DQ, strongly co-occurred, TCR associations were difficult to assign to individual alleles. In vitro tests confirmed that a few of the cytomegalovirus-associated TCR beta chains recognize cytomegalovirus antigens. In a later genetic analysis, a missense DCLRE1C variant was associated with V-gene and J-gene trimming of TCR beta chains, and the association was replicated in an independent cohort. Compared with the approximately 710-donor mean, donors in an Asian-associated ancestry cluster had fewer N-insertions in productive TCRs, according to a later genetic analysis. A cluster of highly shared sequence variants was judged likely to be a technical artifact of the sequencing pipeline. According to a later analysis, TCR association rates differed among HLA loci, with DRB1 alleles showing the most associated TCRs and HLA-C alleles showing the fewest. Because some donors lacked HLA typing at each locus, the association tests relied only on the typed subset. In an earlier analysis of approximately 590 of the donors, most TCR beta V segments were observed in productive rearrangements about 87% or about 30% of the time, broadly matching IMGT annotations. A further reported finding was that TCR beta sequences accurately predicted the HLA-A and HLA-B alleles for most subjects in the first cohort. According to the authors, the approach could potentially be generalized to other disease states and immunological phenotypes. At a false discovery rate of 0.05, a later analysis linked some 18,000 TCR beta sequences to specific HLA alleles. In a later analysis, HLA-associated TCR beta chains showed more clonal expansion and lower generation probabilities than non-associated chains that were equally common. While some public TCRs were present in many individuals, most TCR sequences turned up only very rarely across donors. Only TCR beta chains were sequenced in this cohort, and the absence of alpha or paired-chain data limited detectable features. The study listed 150 to 200 TCR beta chains as associated with cytomegalovirus. In a later analysis, several top co-occurrence clusters were reported to appear linked to parvovirus B19, influenza, CMV and Epstein-Barr virus. According to a later analysis, most CMV-associated TCR beta chains appeared to be HLA-restricted, and the HLA associations seemed to be driven largely by CMV exposure. Roughly uniform sequencing depth across donors was assumed in presence/absence analyses, although this assumption may not hold. The earlier analysis of approximately 590 of the donors excluded over 15 rarely observed V segments, including chromosome 9 orphons, because counts were too low. The only immune exposure information available for the cohort was CMV serostatus. Linkage disequilibrium might explain the correlated functional status among segregating V segments, but an unknown experimental factor could not be excluded. In both the original and validation cohorts, the classifier was reported to diagnose cytomegalovirus status with high specificity and sensitivity.

The source is a woman aged 40 to 50 in good health and CMV-seronegative. The source material was PBMCs.

This receptor carries the CDR3 CASSLVGTTNEKLFF. The nucleotide sequence is given as TGCGCCAGCAGCTTGGTTGGGACAACGAATGAAAAACTGTTTTTT. The chain links TRBV5-1 with TRBJ1-4; the D gene is perhaps TRBD1, on 6 matching bases. In the germline V gene, CDR1 corresponds to SGHRS and CDR2 to YFSETQ. From the cysteine through the phenylalanine, the CDR3 covers 15 amino acids. Only the CDR3 DNA stays, 45 bases, in frame from base 1.